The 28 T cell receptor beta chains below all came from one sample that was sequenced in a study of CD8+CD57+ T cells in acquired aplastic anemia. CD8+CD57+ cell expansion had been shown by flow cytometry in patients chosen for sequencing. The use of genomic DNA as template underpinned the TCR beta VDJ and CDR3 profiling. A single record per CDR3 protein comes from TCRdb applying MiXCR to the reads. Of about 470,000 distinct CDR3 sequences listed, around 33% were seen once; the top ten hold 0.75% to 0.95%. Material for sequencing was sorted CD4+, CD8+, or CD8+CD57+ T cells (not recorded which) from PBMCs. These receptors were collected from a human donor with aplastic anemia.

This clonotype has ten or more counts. The CDR3 here is CASSLRQSSSGNTIYF. As DNA, the CDR3 is TGTGCCAGTAGCCTTAGACAGTCGAGCTCTGGAAACACCATATATTTT. The chain uses TRBV19 and TRBJ1-3, with D possibly matching TRBD1 (5 bases). V lost 6 bases and J 0 bases, leaving 15 bases between the germline ends. Germline CDR1 reads LNHDA; CDR2 reads SQIVND (reference sequence). The CDR3 has 16 residues.

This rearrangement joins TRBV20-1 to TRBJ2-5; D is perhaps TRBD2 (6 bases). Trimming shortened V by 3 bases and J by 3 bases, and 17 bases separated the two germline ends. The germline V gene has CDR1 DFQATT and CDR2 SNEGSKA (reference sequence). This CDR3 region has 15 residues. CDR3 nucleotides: TGCAGTGCTAGTGTCCCCTGGGACTTAAAAGAGACCCAGTACTTC. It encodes CSASVPWDLKETQYF.

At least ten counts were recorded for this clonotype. This chain's CDR3 is CAIRDGDYNEQFF. For the CDR3, the DNA is TGTGCCATCCGGGACGGAGACTACAATGAGCAGTTCTTC. The chain joins TRBV10-3 to TRBJ2-1; the D call may be TRBD1 or TRBD2 (5 bases each). V lost 8 bases, J lost 3 bases, and 11 bases lay in between. Germline assignment: CDR1 ENHRY and CDR2 SYGVKD. The CDR3 runs 13 residues.

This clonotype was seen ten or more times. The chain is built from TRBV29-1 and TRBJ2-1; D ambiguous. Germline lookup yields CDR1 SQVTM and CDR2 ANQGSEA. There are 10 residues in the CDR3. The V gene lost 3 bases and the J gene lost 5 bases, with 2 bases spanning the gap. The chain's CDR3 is CSVDDNEQFF. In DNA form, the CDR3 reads TGCAGCGTTGATGACAATGAGCAGTTCTTC.

CDR3 coding DNA: TGTGCCAGCAGTTACCTTCGGACGGCGAACACTGAAGCTTTCTTT. Residues: CASSYLRTANTEAFF. V is TRBV7-2 and J is TRBJ1-1, with D hard to call. The CDR3 has 15 residues. Germline V lookup: CDR1 SGHTA, CDR2 FQGNSA. Trimming took 6 bases from V and 1 from J, leaving 15 bases between them.

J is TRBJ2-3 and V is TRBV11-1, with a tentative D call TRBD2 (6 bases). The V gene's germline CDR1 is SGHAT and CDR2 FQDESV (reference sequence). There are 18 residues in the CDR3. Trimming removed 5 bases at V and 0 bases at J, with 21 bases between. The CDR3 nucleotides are TGTGCCAGCAGCACCAGCCGGTTAGGGCTAGCGAGCACAGATACGCAGTATTTT. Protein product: CASSTSRLGLASTDTQYF.

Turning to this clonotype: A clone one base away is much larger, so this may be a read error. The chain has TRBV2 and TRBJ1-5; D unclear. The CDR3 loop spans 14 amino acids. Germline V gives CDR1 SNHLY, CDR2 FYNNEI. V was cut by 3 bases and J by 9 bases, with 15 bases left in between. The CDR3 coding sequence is TGTGCCAGCAGTGAGGGTCCTGGTAATATGCCCCAGCATTTT. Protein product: CASSEGPGNMPQHF.

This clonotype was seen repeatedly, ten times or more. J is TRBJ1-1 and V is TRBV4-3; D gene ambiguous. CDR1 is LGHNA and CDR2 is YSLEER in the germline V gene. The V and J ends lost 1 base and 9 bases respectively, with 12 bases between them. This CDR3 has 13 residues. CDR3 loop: CASSQGAWEQAFF. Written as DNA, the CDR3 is TGCGCCAGCAGCCAAGGGGCATGGGAGCAAGCTTTCTTT.

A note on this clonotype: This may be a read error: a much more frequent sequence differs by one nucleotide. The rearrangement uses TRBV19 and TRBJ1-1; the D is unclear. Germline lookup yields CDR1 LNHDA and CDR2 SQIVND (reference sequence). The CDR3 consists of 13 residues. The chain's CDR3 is CASSITLNTDAFF. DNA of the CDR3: TGTGCCAGTAGTATAACGTTGAACACTGATGCTTTCTTT.

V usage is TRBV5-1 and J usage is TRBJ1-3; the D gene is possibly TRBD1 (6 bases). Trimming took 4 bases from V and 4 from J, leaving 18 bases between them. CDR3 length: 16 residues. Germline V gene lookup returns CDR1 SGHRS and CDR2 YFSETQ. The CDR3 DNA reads TGCGCCAGCAGCCTAGAGATCGGGACAAGCGGAAACACCATATATTTT. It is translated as CASSLEIGTSGNTIYF.

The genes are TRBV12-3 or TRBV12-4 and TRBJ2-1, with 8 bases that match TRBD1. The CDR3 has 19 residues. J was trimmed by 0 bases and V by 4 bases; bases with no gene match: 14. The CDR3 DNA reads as TGTGCCAGCAGTTCCGAAAGGATTGGGACAGGCAACTCCTACAATGAGCAGTTCTTC. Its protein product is CASSSERIGTGNSYNEQFF.

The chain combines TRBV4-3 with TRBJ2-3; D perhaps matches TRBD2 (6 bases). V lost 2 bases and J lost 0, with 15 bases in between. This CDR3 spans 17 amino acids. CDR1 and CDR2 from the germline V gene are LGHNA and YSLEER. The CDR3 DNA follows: TGCGCCAGCAGCCAAACTCCGACTAGAACTAGCACAGATACGCAGTATTTT. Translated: CASSQTPTRTSTDTQYF.

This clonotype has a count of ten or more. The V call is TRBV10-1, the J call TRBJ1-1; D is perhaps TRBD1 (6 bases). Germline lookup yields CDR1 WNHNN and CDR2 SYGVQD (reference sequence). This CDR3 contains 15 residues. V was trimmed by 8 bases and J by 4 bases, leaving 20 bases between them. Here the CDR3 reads CASQEGGNSGTEAFF. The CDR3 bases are TGCGCCAGCCAGGAAGGGGGGAATTCGGGCACTGAAGCTTTCTTT.

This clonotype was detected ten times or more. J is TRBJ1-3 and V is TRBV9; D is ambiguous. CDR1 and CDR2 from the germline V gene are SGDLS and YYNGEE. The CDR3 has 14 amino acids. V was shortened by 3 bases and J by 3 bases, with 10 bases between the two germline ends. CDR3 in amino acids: CASSGNAVGNTIYF. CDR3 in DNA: TGTGCCAGCAGCGGCAATGCCGTTGGAAACACCATATATTTT.

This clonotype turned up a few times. CDR3 in amino acids: CSARGPTGRNAEAFF. DNA of the CDR3: TGCAGTGCTAGAGGCCCCACAGGCAGAAACGCTGAAGCTTTCTTT. The gene calls are TRBV20-1 and TRBJ1-1; D is perhaps TRBD1 (5 bases). The CDR3 runs to 15 residues. V shed 1 base and J shed 6 bases, with 18 bases lying between them. Germline values: CDR1 DFQATT, CDR2 SNEGSKA (reference sequence).

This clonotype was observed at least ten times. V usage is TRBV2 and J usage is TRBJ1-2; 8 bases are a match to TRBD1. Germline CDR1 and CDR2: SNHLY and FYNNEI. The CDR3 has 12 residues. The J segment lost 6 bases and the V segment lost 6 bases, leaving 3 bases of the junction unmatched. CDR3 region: CASRAGGDGYTF. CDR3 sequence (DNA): TGTGCCAGCAGGGCAGGGGGCGATGGCTACACCTTC.

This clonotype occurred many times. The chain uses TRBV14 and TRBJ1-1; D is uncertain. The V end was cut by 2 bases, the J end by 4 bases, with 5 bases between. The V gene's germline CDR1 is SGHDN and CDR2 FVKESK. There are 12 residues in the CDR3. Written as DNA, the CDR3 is TGTGCCAGCAGCCAATGGAGCACTGAAGCTTTCTTT. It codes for CASSQWSTEAFF.

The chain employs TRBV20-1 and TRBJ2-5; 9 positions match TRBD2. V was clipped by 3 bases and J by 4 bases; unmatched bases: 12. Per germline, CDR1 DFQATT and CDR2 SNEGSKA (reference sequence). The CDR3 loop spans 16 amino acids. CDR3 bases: TGCAGTGCTAGGGACCTGGGGCGGGGGGGCCTAGAGACCCAGTACTTC. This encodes CSARDLGRGGLETQYF.

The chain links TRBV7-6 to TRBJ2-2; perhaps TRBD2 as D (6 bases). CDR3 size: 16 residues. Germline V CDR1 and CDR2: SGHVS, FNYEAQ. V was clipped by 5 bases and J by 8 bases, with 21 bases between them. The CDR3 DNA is TGTGCCAGCAGCCCTCGAGGAGGGACGGTCACGGGGGAGCTGTTTTTT. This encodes CASSPRGGTVTGELFF.

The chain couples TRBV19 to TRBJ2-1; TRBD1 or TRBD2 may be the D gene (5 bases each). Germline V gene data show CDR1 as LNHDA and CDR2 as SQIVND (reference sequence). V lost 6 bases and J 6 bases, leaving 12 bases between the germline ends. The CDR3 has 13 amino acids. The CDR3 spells CASSTRQLNEQFF. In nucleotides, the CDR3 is TGTGCCAGTAGCACTAGACAGCTCAATGAGCAGTTCTTC.

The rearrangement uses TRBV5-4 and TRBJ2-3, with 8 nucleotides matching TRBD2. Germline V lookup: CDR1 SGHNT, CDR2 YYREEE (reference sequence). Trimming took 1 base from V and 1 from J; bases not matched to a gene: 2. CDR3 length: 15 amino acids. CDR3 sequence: CASSLKLAGTDTQYF. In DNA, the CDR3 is TGTGCCAGCAGCTTGAAACTAGCGGGCACAGATACGCAGTATTTT.

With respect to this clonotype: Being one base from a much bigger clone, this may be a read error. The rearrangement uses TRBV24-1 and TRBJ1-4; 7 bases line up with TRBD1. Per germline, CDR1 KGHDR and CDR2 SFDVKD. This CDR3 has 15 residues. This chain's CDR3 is CATRDGTATNEELFF. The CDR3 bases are TGTGCCACCAGGGACGGGACAGCAACTAATGAAGAACTGTTTTTT.

The CDR3 region has the DNA TGTGCCACAGGCGGGGGGGGGGTCTTTTCCTACGAGCAGTACTTC. Translating gives CATGGGGVFSYEQYF. The rearrangement uses TRBV15 and TRBJ2-7; 9 nucleotides match TRBD2. Germline V gene lookup returns CDR1 LNHNV and CDR2 YYDKDF (reference sequence). The CDR3 contains 15 residues. Unmatched junction bases numbered 10, after V lost 9 bases and J lost 1 base.

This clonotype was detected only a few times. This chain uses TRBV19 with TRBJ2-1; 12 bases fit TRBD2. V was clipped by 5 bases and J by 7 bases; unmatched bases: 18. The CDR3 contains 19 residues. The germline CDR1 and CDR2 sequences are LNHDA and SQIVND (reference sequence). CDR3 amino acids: CASSGFGTALAGGLNEQFF. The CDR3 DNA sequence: TGTGCCAGTAGTGGATTTGGGACAGCCCTAGCGGGAGGGCTGAATGAGCAGTTCTTC.

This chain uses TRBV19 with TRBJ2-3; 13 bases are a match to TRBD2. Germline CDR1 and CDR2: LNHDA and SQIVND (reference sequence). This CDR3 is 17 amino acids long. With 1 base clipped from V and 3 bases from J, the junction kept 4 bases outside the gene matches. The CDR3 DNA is TGTGCCAGTAGTATAGCTCGGACTAGCGGGAGTACAGATACGCAGTATTTT. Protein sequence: CASSIARTSGSTDTQYF.

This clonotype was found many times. CDR3 residues: CASNIDRETSGYTF. Here the CDR3 DNA reads TGTGCCAGCAACATCGACAGGGAGACTTCTGGCTACACCTTC. V and J are TRBV2 and TRBJ1-2, with TRBD1 identical over 7 bases. The CDR3 contains 14 residues. The V segment lost 7 bases and the J segment 7 bases; nucleotides outside the gene matches: 12. Germline-derived CDR1 and CDR2 are SNHLY and FYNNEI.

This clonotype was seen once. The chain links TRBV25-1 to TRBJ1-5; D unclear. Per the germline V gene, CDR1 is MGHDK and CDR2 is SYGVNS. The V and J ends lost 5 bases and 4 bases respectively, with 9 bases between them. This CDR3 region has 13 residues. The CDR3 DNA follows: TGTGCCAGCAGTCCCATCATTAATCAGCCCCAGCATTTT. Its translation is CASSPIINQPQHF.

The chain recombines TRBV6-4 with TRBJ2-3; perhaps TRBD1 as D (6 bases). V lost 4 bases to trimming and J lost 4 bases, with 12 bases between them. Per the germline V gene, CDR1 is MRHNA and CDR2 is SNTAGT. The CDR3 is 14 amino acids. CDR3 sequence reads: CASSGGKGADTQYF. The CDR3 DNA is TGTGCCAGCAGTGGCGGTAAGGGGGCAGATACGCAGTATTTT.